A selection of T cell receptor beta chains follows, all from one sample in a study of shared clonotypes between healthy human individuals. TCRdb's table, derived via immunoSEQ multiplex PCR, lists solely in-frame clones and lacks some. The table has some 680,000 clones, 73% seen once. The sequenced sample consisted of memory CD4+ T cells sorted from blood. These receptor sequences come from a young woman in good health. The CDR3 runs from the conserved cysteine through the conserved F or W. A D gene is named only where the DNA matches it firmly. The listing skips clone size in some rows; elsewhere it reads once, few, many or a size class.

d_call: TRBD2; j_call: TRBJ2-3; v_call: TRBV28; clone_size: -; cdr3_nt: TGTGCCAGCAGTCCGCCCGCGGGGGGGCTTGTGGATACGCAGTATTTT; cdr3_aa: CASSPPAGGLVDTQYF
d_call: TRBD2; j_call: TRBJ2-1; v_call: TRBV5-8; clone_size: medium-sized; cdr3_nt: TGTGCCAGCAAAACTAGCGGGAATGAGCAGTTCTTC; cdr3_aa: CASKTSGNEQFF
d_call: -; j_call: TRBJ2-7; v_call: TRBV21-1; clone_size: -; cdr3_nt: TGTGCCAGCAGCAGTACTAGCGGGAGCTACGAGCAGTACTTC; cdr3_aa: CASSSTSGSYEQYF
d_call: -; j_call: TRBJ1-4; v_call: TRBV5-1; clone_size: -; cdr3_nt: TGCGCCAGCAGCTCTGAGCCAGAAGCTAATGAAAAACTGTTTTTT; cdr3_aa: CASSSEPEANEKLFF
d_call: -; j_call: TRBJ2-3; v_call: TRBV28; clone_size: few; cdr3_nt: TGTGCCAGCAGGTCCATGACAGATACGCAGTATTTT; cdr3_aa: CASRSMTDTQYF
d_call: TRBD2; j_call: TRBJ2-1; v_call: TRBV7-6; clone_size: -; cdr3_nt: TGTGCCAGCAGCTTATACGGGGGGAGCTCCTACAATGAGCAGTTCTTC; cdr3_aa: CASSLYGGSSYNEQFF
d_call: -; j_call: TRBJ2-2; v_call: TRBV27; clone_size: -; cdr3_nt: TGTGCCAGCAGTTTAACCGGGGAGCTGTTTTTT; cdr3_aa: CASSLTGELFF
d_call: TRBD2; j_call: TRBJ2-7; v_call: TRBV5-1; clone_size: -; cdr3_nt: TGCGCCAGCAGCTTGGCACTAGCGGGAGCCCGGCACTACGAGCAGTACTTC; cdr3_aa: CASSLALAGARHYEQYF
d_call: -; j_call: TRBJ2-2; v_call: TRBV28; clone_size: once; cdr3_nt: TGTGCCAGCAATCCCTGGGGGGGCGGAACCGGGGAGCTGTTTTTT; cdr3_aa: CASNPWGGGTGELFF
d_call: -; j_call: TRBJ1-5; v_call: TRBV28; clone_size: once; cdr3_nt: TGTGCCAGCAGCCGCGGGACATTTCAGCCCCAGCATTTT; cdr3_aa: CASSRGTFQPQHF
d_call: -; j_call: TRBJ1-2; v_call: TRBV7-9; clone_size: few; cdr3_nt: TGTGCCAGCAGCTCAGATCGGACCCTCGGGCCTAACTATGGCTACACCTTC; cdr3_aa: CASSSDRTLGPNYGYTF
d_call: TRBD1; j_call: TRBJ1-1; v_call: TRBV6-5; clone_size: -; cdr3_nt: TGTGCCAGCAGTTACAGGGGGCGGGTTAACACTGAAGCTTTCTTT; cdr3_aa: CASSYRGRVNTEAFF
d_call: TRBD2; j_call: TRBJ2-1; v_call: TRBV18; clone_size: -; cdr3_nt: TGTGCCAGCTCACCACAAACTACTAGCGGGAATCTGAATGAGCAGTTCTTC; cdr3_aa: CASSPQTTSGNLNEQFF
d_call: -; j_call: TRBJ2-7; v_call: TRBV4-1; clone_size: -; cdr3_nt: TGCGCCAGCAGTAACTGGGACAACCCCTACGAGCAGTACTTC; cdr3_aa: CASSNWDNPYEQYF
d_call: TRBD1; j_call: TRBJ2-7; v_call: TRBV7-2; clone_size: few; cdr3_nt: TGTGCCAGCAGCCCCGCCGGGACAGGGGCCTACGAGCAGTACTTC; cdr3_aa: CASSPAGTGAYEQYF
d_call: -; j_call: TRBJ2-1; v_call: TRBV11-2; clone_size: -; cdr3_nt: TGTGCCAGCAGCTTAGGGACACCAGGCCATGAGCAGTTCTTC; cdr3_aa: CASSLGTPGHEQFF
d_call: -; j_call: TRBJ2-7; v_call: TRBV27; clone_size: -; cdr3_nt: TGTGCCAGCAGGCGGGACTCCAGTTTCTACGAGCAGTACTTC; cdr3_aa: CASRRDSSFYEQYF
d_call: -; j_call: TRBJ2-1; v_call: TRBV2; clone_size: -; cdr3_nt: TGTGCCAGCAGTGAAGAGGCGGGAACAGAGCAGTTCTTC; cdr3_aa: CASSEEAGTEQFF
d_call: TRBD1; j_call: TRBJ1-3; v_call: TRBV6-1; clone_size: -; cdr3_nt: TGTGCCAGCAGTCCCCAGGGGGCGCGGGGAAACACCATATATTTT; cdr3_aa: CASSPQGARGNTIYF
d_call: -; j_call: TRBJ2-4; v_call: TRBV20-1; clone_size: -; cdr3_nt: TGCAGTGCTGGACCCGGAAACATTCAGTACTTC; cdr3_aa: CSAGPGNIQYF